The rows below give T cell receptor beta chains drawn from one sample of a study of long-term antiretroviral therapy in people with HIV. TCRdb's table, derived via immunoSEQ multiplex PCR, lists solely in-frame clones and lacks some. The table has 30,000 to 40,000 clones, around 83% seen once; the top ten hold 6.2%. Sequencing was performed on unsorted PBMCs, taken 1 year after starting antiretroviral therapy. Source of these receptors: a man aged 18-30 years with HIV. Each CDR3 is given with its conserved first and last residue.

j_gene	v_gene	CDR3aa
TRBJ2-1	TRBV4-1	CASSQEEGNNEQFF
TRBJ2-7	TRBV6-1	CASRKLQAGSYEQYF
TRBJ2-7	TRBV6-5	CASSRPEGNYEQYF
TRBJ2-7	TRBV27	CASSPQGARHYEQYF
TRBJ1-1	TRBV6-5	CASSYSVKVNTEAFF
TRBJ2-5	TRBV7-9	CASSVSGAIETQYF
TRBJ2-1	TRBV18	CASSLRDRVYNEQFF
TRBJ1-2	TRBV7-3	CASSLEGRGNYGYTF
TRBJ1-2	TRBV5-6	CTSSSHRVGKGNYGYTF
TRBJ1-1	TRBV29-1	CSVEDRQGLTEVVEAFF
TRBJ2-5	TRBV28	CASSNGRELLQETQYF
TRBJ1-1	TRBV19	CASSIPPTGNTEAFF
TRBJ2-7	TRBV27	CASRNGGVHEQYF
TRBJ1-1	TRBV6-1	CASSEGPGGNEAFF
TRBJ1-2	TRBV28	CASSSPRQGGNRNYGYTF
TRBJ1-2	TRBV4-1	CASSYGTALSGYTF
TRBJ1-1	TRBV29-1	CSVERGRGTEAFF
TRBJ2-2	TRBV9	CASSPGTGGDGELFF
TRBJ2-5	TRBV11-2	CASSFTRSGAETQYF
TRBJ1-1	TRBV25-1	CASSEGGLAMNTEAFF
TRBJ2-2	TRBV11-2	CASSLDPTGELFF
TRBJ2-5	TRBV15	CATSLGPNQETQYF
TRBJ2-1	TRBV25-1	CASSDLLGKGTYNEQFF
TRBJ1-1	TRBV6-5	CASSYWGDRGRAEAFF
TRBJ2-3	TRBV5-6	CASLGQVHDTQYF
TRBJ1-5	TRBV7-2	CASSLGGRVSNQPQHF
TRBJ2-7	TRBV4-1	CASSQDLSGGSPYEQYF
TRBJ2-1	TRBV10-3	CAISESLSGAGVDDEQFF
TRBJ1-4	TRBV19	CASSTFRDTGWNEKLFF
TRBJ1-1	TRBV19	CATKQGAHTEAFF
TRBJ2-7	TRBV4-1	CASSQAAGQPAYEQYF
TRBJ2-1	TRBV9	CASNAGTSGRANYNEQFF
TRBJ2-7	TRBV19	CASSMIPGTASYEQYF
TRBJ2-1	TRBV7-2	CASSPWRGRQFF
TRBJ1-1	TRBV7-2	CASSLIRFQDLNTEAFF
TRBJ2-2	TRBV9	CASSAGTGNTGELFF
TRBJ2-7	TRBV7-9	CASSLIVGASYEQYF
TRBJ1-2	TRBV4-1	CASSQPTGRYGYTF
TRBJ1-2	TRBV13	CASSLRAEGYTF
TRBJ1-5	TRBV10-2	CASSVGTQPQHF
TRBJ2-7	TRBV13	CASSSQDGTREYEQYF
TRBJ1-1	TRBV7-3	CASSPDPRGTEAFF